These 26 T cell receptor beta chains originate from one sample sequenced in a study of blood T cells in healthy people across ages. PCR was performed a second time for 7 to 11 cycles using a sample-barcoded 5' primer and a J-beta primer mix. TCRdb reprocessed the 5' RACE reads via MiXCR and lists one record per CDR3 protein. The sample yields more than 700,000 distinct CDR3 sequences, roughly 53% seen once. Sequencing was performed on blood. The receptor set was obtained from a man older than 75 in good health.

The gene calls are TRBV20-1 and TRBJ2-5, with 9 bases that match TRBD2. The CDR3 contains 13 residues. With 5 bases clipped from V and 3 bases from J, the junction kept 4 bases outside the gene matches. CDR1 is DFQATT and CDR2 is SNEGSKA in the germline V gene (reference sequence). Written as DNA, the CDR3 is TGCAGTGCTGCCGGGACTAGCAAAGAGACCCAGTACTTC. It translates to CSAAGTSKETQYF.

The rearrangement uses TRBV20-1 and TRBJ1-2; 10 bases are a match to TRBD1. CDR1 and CDR2 from the germline V gene are DFQATT and SNEGSKA (reference sequence). CDR3 length equals 11 residues. CDR3 sequence reads: CRAGTGDGYTF. The CDR3 DNA reads TGCAGGGCCGGGACAGGGGATGGCTACACCTTC.

The CDR3 spells CASSYSQGSYEQYF. The DNA of the CDR3 is TGTGCCAGCAGTTACTCACAGGGATCATACGAGCAGTACTTC. The chain uses TRBV6-2 or TRBV6-3 and TRBJ2-7; TRBD1 is a possible D gene (6 bases). The CDR3 has 14 amino acids. Deletions cut 0 bases from V and 4 bases from J, with 10 bases between. CDR1 MNHEY and CDR2 SVGEGT come from the germline V gene.

This clonotype was seen a handful of times. The rearrangement links TRBV7-2 to TRBJ2-7; TRBD1 agrees at 9 bases. The germline gives CDR1 SGHTA, CDR2 FQGNSA. V trimming: 5 bases; J trimming: 2 bases; junction bases outside the gene matches: 7. This CDR3 is built from 15 residues. CDR3 in DNA: TGTGCCAGCAGCCCACGACAGGGGGTGGCCTACGAGCAGTACTTC. It specifies CASSPRQGVAYEQYF. The variable domain in full, completed from reference TRBV7-2 and TRBJ2-7, reads GAGVSQSPSNKVTEKGKDVELRCDPISGHTALYWYRQSLGQGLEFLIYFQGNSAPDKSGLPSDRFSAERTGGSVSTLTIQRTQQEDSAVYLCASSPRQGVAYEQYFGPGTRLTVT.

This clonotype was seen only once. Here the CDR3 DNA reads TGTGCCAGCAGTGAAGTGAGGATCTATGGCTACACCTTC. Translated: CASSEVRIYGYTF. V gene TRBV6-1 combines with J gene TRBJ1-2; no definite D call. Germline loops: CDR1 MNHNS, CDR2 SASEGT. This CDR3 contains 13 residues. V dropped 1 base and J dropped 4 bases, with 7 bases sitting between them.

The V gene is TRBV4-1, the J gene TRBJ2-7, with 10 bases lining up with TRBD2. The CDR3 consists of 14 residues. The trim removed 4 bases at V and 4 bases at J, leaving 4 bases unmatched. Germline-derived CDR1 and CDR2 are MGHRA and YSYEKL. Here the CDR3 DNA reads TGCGCCAGCAGCCTAACGACTAGCGGGTACGAGCAGTACTTC. Encoded protein: CASSLTTSGYEQYF.

The chain links TRBV6-5 to TRBJ1-4; no firm D call. CDR3 length: 13 amino acids. The V end lost 9 bases, the J end lost 8 bases, and 16 bases lay between the germline ends. Germline assignment: CDR1 MNHEY and CDR2 SVGAGI. The CDR3, as DNA: TGTGCCAGTAGCGGGAGGGCCGGGGAAAAACTGTTTTTT. Protein product: CASSGRAGEKLFF.

The chain uses TRBV7-8 and TRBJ2-5, with 10 positions matching TRBD2. Per the germline V gene, CDR1 is SGHVS and CDR2 is FQNEAQ. This CDR3 contains 18 residues. V dropped 1 base and J dropped 13; count of bases not matched to a gene: 21. CDR3: CASSLVPSGSYPSYERYF. CDR3 coding DNA: TGTGCCAGCAGCTTAGTTCCTAGCGGGAGCTACCCTTCCTACGAGCGGTACTTC.

The chain links TRBV7-9 to TRBJ2-1; a possible D gene is TRBD2 (5 bases). Germline loops: CDR1 SEHNR, CDR2 FQNEAQ (reference sequence). This CDR3 contains 15 residues. Trimming removed 7 bases at V and 5 bases at J, with 18 bases between. CDR3 protein: CASTLLGPRDNEQFF. For the CDR3, the DNA is TGTGCCAGCACCCTACTAGGACCCCGGGACAATGAGCAGTTCTTC.

DNA of the CDR3: TGTGCCAGCAGTTTGACAGGGGAGACGGGCTACACCTTC. It encodes CASSLTGETGYTF. J is TRBJ1-2 and V is TRBV12-3 or TRBV12-4; 8 nucleotides match TRBD1. The CDR3 has 13 amino acids. J was trimmed by 8 bases and V by 3 bases; bases with no gene match: 5.

The rearrangement joins TRBV6-6 to TRBJ1-4, with a weak D call TRBD1 (5 bases). The CDR3 runs 14 residues. Germline V gives CDR1 MNHNY, CDR2 SVGAGI (reference sequence). V was cut by 6 bases and J by 5 bases, with 13 bases left in between. CDR3 protein: CASSRALGNEKLFF. The DNA of the CDR3 is TGTGCCAGCAGCAGGGCCTTGGGGAATGAAAAACTGTTTTTT.

The gene calls are TRBV6-5 and TRBJ2-1; 8 bases are shared with TRBD2. After removal of 5 bases from V and 3 bases from J, the junction contained 3 bases not matched to a gene. The CDR3 covers 14 residues. Germline-derived CDR1 and CDR2 are MNHEY and SVGAGI. CDR3 sequence (DNA): TGTGCCAGCAGTCAAGGGACTAGCTACAATGAGCAGTTCTTC. It codes for CASSQGTSYNEQFF.

The rearrangement links TRBV7-8 to TRBJ2-7; 7 bases are a match to TRBD2. CDR3 length equals 14 residues. The germline gives CDR1 SGHVS, CDR2 FQNEAQ. With V trimmed by 5 bases and J by 5 bases, 9 bases remained unmatched. CDR3 nucleotide sequence: TGTGCCAGCAGCCGGCAGCGGGGAGTCCACGAGCAGTACTTC. It yields the protein CASSRQRGVHEQYF.

J is TRBJ2-7 and V is TRBV28; 9 positions match TRBD1. V was pared by 7 bases and J by 7 bases, with 14 bases of the junction left unmatched. This CDR3 is built from 15 residues. Germline V CDR1 and CDR2: MDHEN, SYDVKM. The CDR3 DNA reads TGTGCCAGCATATCCCAGGGGACAGGGATTGGTGAGCAGTACTTC. It yields the protein CASISQGTGIGEQYF.

The V gene is TRBV5-1, the J gene TRBJ2-3; 11 nucleotides align to TRBD2. Germline-derived CDR1 and CDR2 are SGHRS and YFSETQ. The V segment lost 3 bases and the J segment 0 bases; nucleotides outside the gene matches: 6. The CDR3 runs 17 residues. The CDR3 spells CASSSGRLAGSTDTQYF. In nucleotides, the CDR3 is TGCGCCAGCAGCTCAGGGAGACTAGCGGGAAGCACAGATACGCAGTATTTT.

The V gene is TRBV28, the J gene TRBJ2-6; perhaps TRBD2 as D (5 bases). The germline gives CDR1 MDHEN, CDR2 SYDVKM. The ends were cut back, 6 bases at V and 8 bases at J, with 11 bases in the middle. The length of the CDR3 is 13 residues. For the CDR3, the DNA is TGTGCCAGCAGCCCCCGAGGGCCCAACGTCCTGACTTTC. Protein product: CASSPRGPNVLTF.

This clonotype was counted between two and nine times. The chain combines TRBV20-1 with TRBJ2-3; tentative D call: TRBD2 (5 bases). V was trimmed by 2 bases and J by 1 base, leaving 10 bases between them. There are 14 residues in the CDR3. Germline V gene data show CDR1 as DFQATT and CDR2 as SNEGSKA (reference sequence). CDR3 region: CSARSRERTDTQYF. CDR3 in DNA: TGCAGTGCTAGATCTAGGGAGCGCACAGATACGCAGTATTTT.

The genes are TRBV25-1 and TRBJ2-5, with 11 bases lining up with TRBD1. The V and J ends lost 1 base and 5 bases, in that order; junction bases with no gene match: 3. CDR1 and CDR2 from the germline V gene are MGHDK and SYGVNS. The CDR3 is 15 residues long. Here the CDR3 reads CASSEWTGGAETQYF. The CDR3 coding sequence is TGTGCCAGCAGTGAATGGACAGGGGGCGCGGAGACCCAGTACTTC.

This clonotype was seen a handful of times. V gene TRBV7-2 combines with J gene TRBJ2-3; no definite D call. V was clipped by 0 bases and J by 1 base, with 14 bases between them. CDR1 is SGHTA, CDR2 FQGNSA, per germline. The CDR3 covers 17 residues. DNA for the CDR3: TGTGCCAGCAGCTTAGCGCTGGGTCTCGGGCGCACAGATACGCAGTATTTT. This gives the protein CASSLALGLGRTDTQYF.

This clonotype was counted only a few times. J is TRBJ2-1 and V is TRBV4-1; D unresolved. V lost 0 bases and J lost 4, with 16 bases in between. The germline V gene has CDR1 MGHRA and CDR2 YSYEKL. The CDR3 has 17 amino acids. CDR3: CASSQDDPRIEYNEQFF. The CDR3 DNA reads as TGCGCCAGCAGCCAAGATGACCCCCGAATCGAGTACAATGAGCAGTTCTTC.

This clonotype showed up just a few times. The chain carries TRBV6-1 and TRBJ2-3; TRBD2 matches at 7 bases. This CDR3 has 17 residues. Germline assignment: CDR1 MNHNS and CDR2 SASEGT. The ends lost 1 base at V and 3 bases at J; junction bases unmatched: 10. The CDR3 DNA follows: TGTGCCAGCAGTGAAGTTTCCGGGAGGCTGATGACAGATACGCAGTATTTT. This sequence encodes CASSEVSGRLMTDTQYF.

The rearrangement joins TRBV6-1 to TRBJ2-5; maybe TRBD2 (6 bases). The CDR3 runs to 16 residues. From germline, CDR1 is MNHNS and CDR2 SASEGT. Trimming removed 8 bases from V and 4 bases from J, with 23 bases in between. CDR3 in amino acids: CASVPGTGVLVETQYF. The DNA of the CDR3 is TGTGCCAGCGTGCCGGGAACGGGAGTTTTAGTAGAGACCCAGTACTTC.

V usage is TRBV2 and J usage is TRBJ2-1; maybe TRBD1 (5 bases). With 1 base removed from V and 1 base from J, the gap between germline ends came to 5 bases. Per germline, CDR1 SNHLY and CDR2 FYNNEI. The CDR3 extends over 14 amino acids. This CDR3 reads CASSEGQSYNEQFF. DNA for the CDR3: TGTGCCAGCAGTGAAGGACAGTCCTACAATGAGCAGTTCTTC.

This sequence joins TRBV20-1 and TRBJ1-1; TRBD1 agrees at 10 bases. Germline values: CDR1 DFQATT, CDR2 SNEGSKA (reference sequence). This CDR3 region has 16 residues. Trimming cost V 3 bases and J 0 bases; bases outside gene matches: 7. The CDR3 coding sequence is TGCAGTGCTAGTTGGGGACAGGGGCCCCTGAACACTGAAGCTTTCTTT. The encoded protein is CSASWGQGPLNTEAFF.

This chain connects TRBV7-9 to TRBJ2-1, with 13 bases that match TRBD2. Germline CDR1 is SEHNR and CDR2 is FQNEAQ (reference sequence). Losses at the gene ends were 1 base for V and 7 bases for J; bases not matched to a gene: 4. The CDR3 runs 16 residues. As DNA, the CDR3 is TGTGCCAGCAGCTTAGGGGCGGGACTAGCGGGGAATGAGCAGTTCTTC. It specifies CASSLGAGLAGNEQFF.

A single count supports this clonotype. An end of the junction does not agree with germline; a read error may underlie this. The chain joins TRBV20-1 to TRBJ1-2, with D hard to call. The CDR3 totals 14 residues. Germline CDR1 DFQATT, CDR2 SNEGSKA (reference sequence). The CDR3 nucleotides are TGCAGTGCTAGAGATGTAACAGTCCTATATGGCTACACATTC. Its translation is CSARDVTVLYGYTF.